The 27 T cell receptor beta chains below come from one sample, sequenced in a study of Ad26.COV2.S vaccination and SARS-CoV-2 variants. Using immunoSEQ multiplex PCR, the repertoire was profiled, and TCRdb retains in-frame clones only, with some absent. The sample comprises more than 400,000 clones, about 92% of which are singletons, and roughly 4.3% rests with the top ten. As for treatment: 15 to 20 received Ad26.COV2.S at low or high dose, single or two shots; roughly five received placebo; per-sample allocation not given. Sampling occurred on day 63 after the first vaccine or placebo injection. The material was peripheral blood, obtained in a trial of Ad26.COV2.S vaccine versus placebo. These receptor sequences come from a person aged 18-65 years who received the Ad26.COV2.S COVID-19 vaccine or a placebo.

The gene calls are TRBV19 and TRBJ2-6, with D unresolved. The germline V gene has CDR1 LNHDA and CDR2 SQIVND (reference sequence). Trimming took off 7 bases at V and 0 bases at J, with 19 bases between the two ends. The length of the CDR3 is 18 residues. The chain's CDR3 is CASTSDTNSNSGANVLTF. The DNA of the CDR3 is TGTGCCAGTACCTCAGACACAAATAGTAACTCTGGGGCCAACGTCCTGACTTTC.

The chain links TRBV11-2 to TRBJ1-6; D not resolved. V lost 6 bases, J lost 7 bases, and 16 bases lay in between. CDR1 and CDR2 from the germline V gene are SGHAT and FQNNGV. The CDR3 length is 15 residues. DNA of the CDR3: TGTGCCAGCAGGTCGTTGGGGTCCCTGAATTCACCCCTCCACTTT. Translation gives CASRSLGSLNSPLHF. Variable domain in full (rest from reference TRBV11-2 and TRBJ1-6): EAGVAQSPRYKIIEKRQSVAFWCNPISGHATLYWYQQILGQGPKLLIQFQNNGVVDDSQLPKDRFSAERLKGVDSTLKIQPAKLEDSAVYLCASRSLGSLNSPLHFGNGTRLTVT.

V usage is TRBV5-1 and J usage is TRBJ2-1; D remains unclear. Germline V gives CDR1 SGHRS, CDR2 YFSETQ. Trimming removed 0 bases from V and 4 bases from J, with 14 bases in between. This CDR3 is 16 amino acids long. CDR3 sequence reads: CASSLVRAGSYNEQFF. CDR3 sequence (DNA): TGCGCCAGCAGCTTGGTTAGGGCAGGATCGTACAATGAGCAGTTCTTC. Variable domain in full (rest from reference TRBV5-1 and TRBJ2-1): KAGVTQTPRYLIKTRGQQVTLSCSPISGHRSVSWYQQTPGQGLQFLFEYFSETQRNKGNFPGRFSGRQFSNSRSEMNVSTLELGDSALYLCASSLVRAGSYNEQFFGPGTRLTVL.

The chain carries TRBV3-1 (or the pseudogene TRBV3-2) and TRBJ2-3; TRBD2 agrees at 9 bases. J lost 2 bases, V lost 4 bases, and 7 bases had no gene match. The CDR3 length is 16 residues. Germline values: CDR1 LGHDT, CDR2 YNNKEL (reference sequence). The CDR3 protein is CASSPRLAEVTDTQYF. The CDR3 DNA follows: TGTGCCAGCAGCCCGCGACTAGCGGAAGTCACAGATACGCAGTATTTT.

The chain is built from TRBV7-3 and TRBJ2-1, with TRBD2 matching over 13 bases. Germline loops: CDR1 SGHTA, CDR2 FQGTGA. Trimming at V came to 5 bases and at J to 5 bases, leaving 3 bases not matched to a gene. The CDR3 spans 15 residues. CDR3 amino acids: CASSVLAGGNNEQFF. CDR3 coding DNA: TGTGCCAGCAGCGTACTAGCGGGAGGGAACAATGAGCAGTTCTTC. Combining the CDR3 with reference TRBV7-3 and TRBJ2-1 gives the whole variable domain GAGVSQTPSNKVTEKGKYVELRCDPISGHTALYWYRQSLGQGPEFLIYFQGTGAADDSGLPNDRFFAVRPEGSVSTLKIQRTERGDSAVYLCASSVLAGGNNEQFFGPGTRLTVL.

J is TRBJ2-5 and V is TRBV24-1, with D tentatively TRBD1 (6 bases). CDR3 size: 11 residues. V was trimmed by 7 bases and J by 4 bases, leaving 6 bases between them. Germline lookup yields CDR1 KGHDR and CDR2 SFDVKD. In DNA form, the CDR3 reads TGTGCCACCAGGGACAGAGAGACCCAGTACTTC. Its translation: CATRDRETQYF.

This clone is a singleton in its sample. The chain is built from TRBV20-1 and TRBJ2-3; 11 positions agree with TRBD2. Germline V gene lookup returns CDR1 DFQATT and CDR2 SNEGSKA (reference sequence). The length of the CDR3 is 16 residues. Trimming at V came to 3 bases and at J to 0 bases, leaving 5 bases not matched to a gene. CDR3 sequence reads: CSASFLAGGSTDTQYF. The DNA for the CDR3 is TGCAGTGCTAGTTTTCTAGCGGGAGGTAGCACAGATACGCAGTATTTT.

This clone appeared a single time. The V and J genes are TRBV6-5 and TRBJ2-3; no clear D. CDR3 length: 12 residues. Trimming left V 5 bases short and J 0 bases short, with 3 bases between. Germline CDR1 is MNHEY and CDR2 is SVGAGI. The chain's CDR3 is CASSMSTDTQYF. CDR3 nucleotides: TGTGCCAGCAGTATGAGCACAGATACGCAGTATTTT.

This chain uses TRBV7-2 with TRBJ2-7; possibly TRBD1 for D (6 bases). Germline loops: CDR1 SGHTA, CDR2 FQGNSA. Trimming took off 4 bases at V and 3 bases at J, with 19 bases between the two ends. CDR3 length equals 16 residues. The CDR3 reads CASSSARQVKGYEQYF. The DNA of the CDR3 is TGTGCCAGCAGCTCCGCCCGACAGGTTAAGGGCTACGAGCAGTACTTC.

The chain carries TRBV6-2 or TRBV6-3 and TRBJ2-7; the D gene is possibly TRBD2 (5 bases). CDR1 is MNHEY and CDR2 is SVGEGT in the germline V gene. Trimming left V 0 bases short and J 4 bases short, with 13 bases between. This CDR3 spans 15 amino acids. The CDR3 protein is CASSYSEGTFYEQYF. DNA of the CDR3: TGTGCCAGCAGTTACTCAGAGGGTACGTTTTACGAGCAGTACTTC.

J is TRBJ2-1 and V is TRBV4-3; 8 positions match TRBD2. The CDR3 runs 16 residues. Germline CDR1 LGHNA, CDR2 YSLEER. Germline trimming cut 0 bases from V and 1 base from J; bases unmatched to any gene: 2. The CDR3 region is CASSQDPGGSYNEQFF. The CDR3 bases are TGCGCCAGCAGCCAAGATCCGGGAGGGTCCTACAATGAGCAGTTCTTC.

The chain's CDR3 is CASSLKQAAIMNTEAFF. The CDR3 DNA sequence: TGTGCCAGCAGCTTGAAACAGGCCGCCATCATGAACACTGAAGCTTTCTTT. The chain joins TRBV5-4 to TRBJ1-1, with D perhaps TRBD1 (5 bases). This CDR3 contains 17 residues. Germline loops: CDR1 SGHNT, CDR2 YYREEE (reference sequence). Trimming stripped 1 base from V and 0 bases from J, with 16 bases between.

CDR3 in DNA: TGTGCCAGCAGCCAAGGGACAGGGGTGATGAACACTGAAGCTTTCTTT. This codes for CASSQGTGVMNTEAFF. The rearrangement joins TRBV4-2 to TRBJ1-1; 9 nucleotides line up with TRBD1. The CDR3 extends over 16 amino acids. Germline loops: CDR1 LGHNA, CDR2 YNFKEQ. After removal of 1 base from V and 0 bases from J, the junction contained 3 bases not matched to a gene.

The chain joins TRBV30 to TRBJ2-2; tentative D call: TRBD1 (6 bases). Germline CDR1 reads GTSNPN; CDR2 reads SVGIG (reference sequence). The CDR3 extends over 13 amino acids. V lost 8 bases and J 0 bases, leaving 10 bases between the germline ends. The CDR3 DNA sequence: TGTGCCGAAGACAGGACGAACACCGGGGAGCTGTTTTTT. It specifies CAEDRTNTGELFF.

This clone was observed a few times. This chain uses TRBV10-3 with TRBJ2-7; possible D gene TRBD2, 6 bases. The germline CDR1 and CDR2 sequences are ENHRY and SYGVKD. V gave up 3 bases and J gave up 6 bases, with 15 bases separating them. The CDR3 extends over 14 amino acids. As DNA, the CDR3 is TGTGCCATCAGTGATGCGCGGGATCCGGGCGAGCAGTACTTC. It is translated as CAISDARDPGEQYF.

The rearrangement joins TRBV5-1 to TRBJ2-7, with 8 bases matching TRBD2. Germline V lookup: CDR1 SGHRS, CDR2 YFSETQ. Trimming at V came to 2 bases and at J to 3 bases, leaving 7 bases not matched to a gene. This CDR3 has 15 amino acids. This CDR3 is CASSFFQREGYEQYF. CDR3 nucleotides: TGCGCCAGCAGCTTTTTTCAACGGGAGGGCTACGAGCAGTACTTC.

The chain has TRBV25-1 and TRBJ1-3; the D is unclear. Germline V gene lookup returns CDR1 MGHDK and CDR2 SYGVNS. Trimming removed 2 bases from V and 0 bases from J, with 5 bases in between. This CDR3 is 14 amino acids long. The DNA for the CDR3 is TGTGCCAGCAGTGAAGGCGCCTCTGGAAACACCATATATTTT. This sequence encodes CASSEGASGNTIYF.

The genes are TRBV2 and TRBJ1-3; maybe TRBD1 (5 bases). The CDR3 consists of 15 residues. Between the trimmed V and J ends, which lost 1 base and 3 bases, there was a span of 10 bases. Germline V gives CDR1 SNHLY, CDR2 FYNNEI. CDR3 in amino acids: CASSEVVRDGNTIYF. CDR3 coding DNA: TGTGCCAGCAGTGAAGTGGTCAGGGATGGAAACACCATATATTTT.

V usage is TRBV11-3 and J usage is TRBJ2-4, with 10 bases identical to TRBD1. Germline V gene lookup returns CDR1 SGHNT and CDR2 YENEEA. The CDR3 loop spans 18 amino acids. With V trimmed by 5 bases and J by 0 bases, 10 bases remained unmatched. The CDR3 region has the DNA TGTGCCAGCAGCGACGGGACAGGGGCAGGGGTAGCCAAAAACATTCAGTACTTC. This sequence encodes CASSDGTGAGVAKNIQYF.

The sample holds one count of this clone. The rearrangement joins TRBV7-3 to TRBJ2-7; 9 nucleotides align to TRBD1. The CDR3 spans 15 residues. Germline trimming cut 4 bases from V and 8 bases from J; bases unmatched to any gene: 12. Germline V gene data show CDR1 as SGHTA and CDR2 as FQGTGA. The CDR3 protein is CASSSTPGQGIKQYF. CDR3 bases: TGTGCCAGCAGCTCAACCCCCGGACAGGGGATCAAGCAGTACTTC.

This chain connects TRBV16 to TRBJ2-5, with TRBD2 matching 12 bases. J was trimmed by 4 bases and V by 4 bases; bases with no gene match: 1. CDR3 length: 14 residues. Germline CDR1 is KGHSY and CDR2 is FQNENV. The CDR3 DNA reads as TGTGCCAGCAGCCCGGGACTAGCGGGAGAGACCCAGTACTTC. Translating gives CASSPGLAGETQYF. Full variable domain (outside the CDR3, taken from reference TRBV16 and TRBJ2-5): GEEVAQTPKHLVRGEGQKAKLYCAPIKGHSYVFWYQQVLKNEFKFLISFQNENVFDETGMPKERFSAKCLPNSPCSLEIQATKLEDSAVYFCASSPGLAGETQYFGPGTRLLVL.

The chain joins TRBV5-4 to TRBJ2-5, with TRBD2 matching over 8 bases. The CDR3 has 14 residues. Germline V gene sequence: CDR1 SGHNT, CDR2 YYREEE (reference sequence). V dropped 3 bases and J dropped 5; count of bases not matched to a gene: 6. Here the CDR3 reads CASSSPPGGETQYF. The DNA of the CDR3 is TGTGCCAGCAGCTCCCCCCCGGGGGGGGAGACCCAGTACTTC.

This rearrangement joins TRBV2 to TRBJ2-7; D gene unclear. This CDR3 spans 13 amino acids. Between the trimmed V and J ends, which lost 6 bases and 9 bases, there was a span of 18 bases. Germline V gives CDR1 SNHLY, CDR2 FYNNEI. The CDR3 loop reads CASRSGPGRGQYF. CDR3 sequence (DNA): TGTGCCAGCAGATCCGGACCCGGGCGCGGGCAGTACTTC.

The gene calls are TRBV19 and TRBJ2-5; 10 bases are a match to TRBD2. The J segment lost 2 bases and the V segment lost 0 bases, leaving 9 bases of the junction unmatched. CDR3 length: 18 amino acids. The germline V gene has CDR1 LNHDA and CDR2 SQIVND (reference sequence). The CDR3, as DNA: TGTGCCAGTAGTATAGATCCTGGAGCGGGAGGGACACAAGAGACCCAGTACTTC. Its protein is CASSIDPGAGGTQETQYF. Filled out from reference TRBV19 and TRBJ2-5, the complete variable domain reads DGGITQSPKYLFRKEGQNVTLSCEQNLNHDAMYWYRQDPGQGLRLIYYSQIVNDFQKGDIAEGYSVSREKKESFPLTVTSAQKNPTAFYLCASSIDPGAGGTQETQYFGPGTRLLVL.

The J gene is TRBJ2-5, the V gene TRBV18; no reliable D call. Trimming left V 5 bases short and J 4 bases short, with 5 bases between. There are 11 residues in the CDR3. From germline, CDR1 is KGHSH and CDR2 LQKENI. The CDR3 is CASSARETQYF. The CDR3 DNA follows: TGTGCCAGCTCAGCTAGAGAGACCCAGTACTTC.

The chain has TRBV6-2 or TRBV6-3 and TRBJ2-7, with D perhaps matching TRBD1 or TRBD2 (5 bases each). With 4 bases removed from V and 0 bases from J, the gap between germline ends came to 10 bases. The CDR3 length is 14 residues. Germline assignment: CDR1 MNHEY and CDR2 SVGEGT. In DNA, the CDR3 is TGTGCCAGCAGTTCAGCTGGGGGCTCCTACGAGCAGTACTTC. This translates into CASSSAGGSYEQYF.

With respect to this clone: The same CDR3 is also encoded by other DNA sequences in this sample. J is TRBJ2-7 and V is TRBV7-2; D unclear. The germline V gene has CDR1 SGHTA and CDR2 FQGNSA. This CDR3 region has 13 residues. Deletions cut 0 bases from V and 1 base from J, with 4 bases between. The CDR3 nucleotides read TGTGCCAGCAGCTTAGCATCTTCCTACGAGCAGTACTTC. It yields the protein CASSLASSYEQYF.